These 15 T cell receptor beta chains came from one sample sequenced in a study of long-term antiretroviral therapy in people with HIV. Version v3.0 of the immunoSEQ assay was performed at survey level. The repertoire was sequenced with immunoSEQ multiplex PCR; TCRdb's copy has only in-frame clones and lacks some. The table records roughly 30,000 clones, 85% to 90% of them present only once. Specimen: unsorted PBMCs, collected 4.7 to 5 years after starting antiretroviral therapy. These TCRs come from a man aged 35-49 years with HIV.

This rearrangement joins TRBV18 to TRBJ2-5, with D hard to call. The germline gives CDR1 KGHSH, CDR2 LQKENI. V shed 0 bases and J shed 11 bases, with 16 bases lying between them. The CDR3 has 14 amino acids. CDR3 region: CASSPPGYILAQYF. CDR3 sequence (DNA): TGTGCCAGCTCACCACCGGGCTACATTCTCGCTCAGTACTTC.

This chain connects TRBV5-4 to TRBJ2-2; perhaps TRBD1 as D (5 bases). Germline V lookup: CDR1 SGHNT, CDR2 YYREEE (reference sequence). CDR3 length equals 15 residues. V was pared by 0 bases and J by 5 bases, with 11 bases between. CDR3 residues: CASSLGQGGTGELFF. The CDR3 DNA reads TGTGCCAGCAGCTTGGGTCAGGGCGGTACCGGGGAGCTGTTTTTT.

The V call is TRBV9, the J call TRBJ1-6; 8 positions agree with TRBD1. CDR1 SGDLS and CDR2 YYNGEE come from the germline V gene. The CDR3 consists of 15 residues. Unmatched junction bases numbered 8, after V lost 7 bases and J lost 5 bases. The CDR3 DNA reads TGTGCCAGCGGACAGGGAGGGACGGATAATTCACCCCTCCACTTT. It is translated as CASGQGGTDNSPLHF. The full variable domain, its missing parts supplied by reference TRBV9 and TRBJ1-6, is DSGVTQTPKHLITATGQRVTLRCSPRSGDLSVYWYQQSLDQGLQFLIQYYNGEERAKGNILERFSAQQFPDLHSELNLSSLELGDSALYFCASGQGGTDNSPLHFGNGTRLTVT.

This chain uses TRBV15 with TRBJ2-5, with a tentative D call TRBD1 (5 bases). The germline V and J ends were trimmed by 8 bases and 6 bases, with 13 bases remaining between them. This CDR3 contains 12 residues. Germline V gene data show CDR1 as LNHNV and CDR2 as YYDKDF (reference sequence). CDR3 residues: CATGLGQKTQYF. CDR3 nucleotide sequence: TGTGCCACCGGGTTGGGGCAGAAGACCCAGTACTTC.

The chain joins TRBV5-6 to TRBJ2-3; D not certain. Trimming cost V 0 bases and J 2 bases, with 10 bases left between them. CDR3 size: 15 residues. The germline CDR1 and CDR2 sequences are SGHDT and YYEEEE. Written as DNA, the CDR3 is TGTGCCAGCAGCTTGGCCTCTTCGTCCACAGATACGCAGTATTTT. It codes for CASSLASSSTDTQYF.

DNA of the CDR3: TGTGCCATCAGTGCAACTAGCGGGAGTAATTACGAGCAGTACTTC. Encoded protein: CAISATSGSNYEQYF. The chain uses TRBV10-3 and TRBJ2-7; TRBD2 agrees at 11 bases. V trimming: 4 bases; J trimming: 4 bases; junction bases outside the gene matches: 6. Germline V gives CDR1 ENHRY, CDR2 SYGVKD. This CDR3 contains 15 residues.

The chain carries TRBV2 and TRBJ2-1; D possibly corresponds to TRBD1 (6 bases). This CDR3 is 14 amino acids long. V was pared by 7 bases and J by 7 bases, with 17 bases between. The germline V gene encodes CDR1 SNHLY and CDR2 FYNNEI. CDR3 protein: CASKWDLQGNEQFF. CDR3 nucleotide sequence: TGTGCCAGCAAGTGGGACCTACAGGGTAATGAGCAGTTCTTC.

This clone was seen just once. The rearrangement uses TRBV2 and TRBJ2-5; D may be TRBD1 or TRBD2 (5 bases each). Trimming cost V 7 bases and J 1 base, with 13 bases left between them. The CDR3 is 14 amino acids. CDR1 is SNHLY, CDR2 FYNNEI, per germline. Written as DNA, the CDR3 is TGTGCCAGCACCCGGGACGGAATCCAAGAGACCCAGTACTTC. Its protein is CASTRDGIQETQYF.

This clone has only one observation. CDR3 coding DNA: TGTGCCAGCAGTTTAAGGGGGACCCCCTACAATGAGCAGTTCTTC. Protein sequence: CASSLRGTPYNEQFF. The chain carries TRBV28 and TRBJ2-1; tentative D call: TRBD1 (6 bases). CDR1 and CDR2 (germline): MDHEN, SYDVKM. The CDR3 sequence is 15 residues long. The V end lost 2 bases, the J end lost 2 bases, and 10 bases lay between the germline ends.

This CDR3 reads CASSGDRTAGREKLFF. CDR3 in DNA: TGTGCCAGCAGCGGGGACAGAACCGCCGGTAGGGAAAAACTGTTTTTT. The J gene is TRBJ1-4, the V gene TRBV7-9; 7 bases are a match to TRBD1. This CDR3 comprises 16 residues. V gave up 5 bases and J gave up 8 bases; unmatched junction bases: 14. Germline assignment: CDR1 SEHNR and CDR2 FQNEAQ (reference sequence).

The chain uses TRBV15 and TRBJ2-7, with TRBD2 as a possible D gene (5 bases). This CDR3 has 14 amino acids. The ends were cut back, 5 bases at V and 6 bases at J, with 17 bases in the middle. Germline loops: CDR1 LNHNV, CDR2 YYDKDF (reference sequence). CDR3 coding DNA: TGTGCCACCAGCCGGAGAGAGGAGGTGGGCGAGCAGTACTTC. This gives the protein CATSRREEVGEQYF.

This chain joins TRBV13 and TRBJ2-7, with 8 bases aligning to TRBD1. In germline, CDR1 is PRHDT, CDR2 FYEKMQ (reference sequence). The CDR3 consists of 14 residues. V was pared by 5 bases and J by 1 base, with 4 bases of the junction left unmatched. CDR3 loop: CASSPRDRSYEQYF. CDR3 nucleotides: TGTGCCAGCAGCCCTAGGGACAGGTCCTACGAGCAGTACTTC.

The count of this clone is one. The V call is TRBV7-3, the J call TRBJ2-7, with unresolved D. The length of the CDR3 is 13 residues. Germline V gene sequence: CDR1 SGHTA, CDR2 FQGTGA. Trimming took off 3 bases at V and 3 bases at J, with 9 bases between the two ends. CDR3 DNA sequence: TGTGCCAGCAGCTTGACTGGAGACTACGAGCAGTACTTC. The encoded protein is CASSLTGDYEQYF.

In its sample, this clone was seen once. The CDR3 spells CASSDETGLNEQFF. The DNA of the CDR3 is TGTGCCAGCAGTGATGAGACAGGGTTAAATGAGCAGTTCTTC. The genes are TRBV25-1 and TRBJ2-1; 7 nucleotides align to TRBD1. Germline-derived CDR1 and CDR2 are MGHDK and SYGVNS. V was clipped by 3 bases and J by 7 bases; unmatched bases: 6. This CDR3 spans 14 amino acids.

The chain combines TRBV5-1 with TRBJ2-2; D ambiguous. The length of the CDR3 is 12 residues. Germline values: CDR1 SGHRS, CDR2 YFSETQ. Trimming shortened V by 4 bases and J by 4 bases, and 5 bases separated the two germline ends. For the CDR3, the DNA is TGCGCCAGCAGCGCCTCCACCGGGGAGCTGTTTTTT. Encoded protein: CASSASTGELFF.